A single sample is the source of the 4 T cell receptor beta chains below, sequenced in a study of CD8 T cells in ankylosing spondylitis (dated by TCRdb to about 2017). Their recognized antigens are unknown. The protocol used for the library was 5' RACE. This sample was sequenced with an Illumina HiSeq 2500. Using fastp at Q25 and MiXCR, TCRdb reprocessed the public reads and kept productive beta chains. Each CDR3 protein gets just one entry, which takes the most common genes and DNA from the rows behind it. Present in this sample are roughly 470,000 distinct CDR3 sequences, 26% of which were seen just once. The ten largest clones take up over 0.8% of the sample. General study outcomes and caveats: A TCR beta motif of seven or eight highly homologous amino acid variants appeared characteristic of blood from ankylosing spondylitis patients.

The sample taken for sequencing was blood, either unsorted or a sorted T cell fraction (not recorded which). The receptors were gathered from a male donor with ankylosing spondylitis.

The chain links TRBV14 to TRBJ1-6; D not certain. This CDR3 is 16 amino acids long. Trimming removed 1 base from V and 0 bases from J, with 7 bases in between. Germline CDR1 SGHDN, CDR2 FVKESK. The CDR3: CASSQGSGSYNSPLHF. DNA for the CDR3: TGTGCCAGCAGCCAAGGGTCCGGCTCCTATAATTCACCCCTCCACTTT.

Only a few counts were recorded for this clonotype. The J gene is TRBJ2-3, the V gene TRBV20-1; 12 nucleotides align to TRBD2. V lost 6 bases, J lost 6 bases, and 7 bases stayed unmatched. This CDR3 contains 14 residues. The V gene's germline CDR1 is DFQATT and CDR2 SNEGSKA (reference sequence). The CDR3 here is CSATTSGRGDTQYF. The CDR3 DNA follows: TGCAGTGCCACGACTAGCGGGAGAGGGGATACGCAGTATTTT.

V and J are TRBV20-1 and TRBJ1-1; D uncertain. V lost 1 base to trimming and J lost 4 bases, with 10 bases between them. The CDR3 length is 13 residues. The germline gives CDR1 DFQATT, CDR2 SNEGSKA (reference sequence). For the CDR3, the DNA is TGCAGTGCTAGAGTAACGGGGAGCACTGAAGCTTTCTTT. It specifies CSARVTGSTEAFF.

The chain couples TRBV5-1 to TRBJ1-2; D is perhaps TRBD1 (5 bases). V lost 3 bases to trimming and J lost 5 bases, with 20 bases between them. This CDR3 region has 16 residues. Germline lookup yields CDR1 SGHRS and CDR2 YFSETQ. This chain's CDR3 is CASSSGPRDGDYGYTF. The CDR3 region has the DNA TGCGCCAGCAGCTCGGGCCCCCGGGACGGAGATTATGGCTACACCTTC.